This T cell receptor (beta chain) derives from a study of blood T cells in healthy people across ages. Then a second PCR, running roughly 7 to 11 cycles, was carried out with a sample-barcoded 5' primer and a J-beta primer mix. TCRdb reprocessed the 5' RACE reads via MiXCR and lists one record per CDR3 protein. This sample yields approximately 800,000 distinct CDR3 sequences, of which approximately 53% are seen a single time; approximately 41% belongs to the top ten. CDR3 length equals 14 residues. Per germline, CDR1 DFQATT and CDR2 SNEGSKA (reference sequence). V shed 6 bases and J shed 0 bases, with 12 bases lying between them.

This sequence originates from a man older than 75 in good health. The sequencing sample was made of blood. This chain connects TRBV20-1 to TRBJ2-1, with D uncertain. The CDR3, as DNA: TGCAGTGCCTCCGTCCCGCGCTCCTACAATGAGCAGTTCTTC. It yields the protein CSASVPRSYNEQFF.